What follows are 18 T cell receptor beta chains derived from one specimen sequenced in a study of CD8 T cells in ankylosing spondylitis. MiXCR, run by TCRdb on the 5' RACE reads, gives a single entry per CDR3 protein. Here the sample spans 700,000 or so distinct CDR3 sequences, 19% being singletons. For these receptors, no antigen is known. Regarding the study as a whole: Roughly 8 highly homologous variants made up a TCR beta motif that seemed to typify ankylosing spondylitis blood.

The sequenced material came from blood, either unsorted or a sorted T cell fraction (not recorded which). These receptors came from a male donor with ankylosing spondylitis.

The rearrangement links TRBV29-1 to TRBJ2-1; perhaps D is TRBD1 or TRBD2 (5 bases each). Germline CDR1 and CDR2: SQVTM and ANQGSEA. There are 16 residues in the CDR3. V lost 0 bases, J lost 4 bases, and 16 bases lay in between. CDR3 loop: CSVEDRGVFGYNEQFF. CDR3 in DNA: TGCAGCGTTGAAGATCGAGGGGTTTTTGGGTACAATGAGCAGTTCTTC.

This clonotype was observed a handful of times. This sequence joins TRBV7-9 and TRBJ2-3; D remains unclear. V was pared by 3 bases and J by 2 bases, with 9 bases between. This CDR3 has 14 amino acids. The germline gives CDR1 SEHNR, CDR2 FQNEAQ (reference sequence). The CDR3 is CASSFPANTDTQYF. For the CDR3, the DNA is TGTGCCAGCAGCTTCCCGGCCAACACAGATACGCAGTATTTT.

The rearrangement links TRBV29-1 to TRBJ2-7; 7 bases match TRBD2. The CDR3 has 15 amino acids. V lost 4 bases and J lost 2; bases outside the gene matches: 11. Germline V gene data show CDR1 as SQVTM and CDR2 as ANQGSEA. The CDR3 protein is CSVALRTSSPYEQYF. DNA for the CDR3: TGCAGCGTTGCGTTGAGGACTAGTTCCCCCTACGAGCAGTACTTC.

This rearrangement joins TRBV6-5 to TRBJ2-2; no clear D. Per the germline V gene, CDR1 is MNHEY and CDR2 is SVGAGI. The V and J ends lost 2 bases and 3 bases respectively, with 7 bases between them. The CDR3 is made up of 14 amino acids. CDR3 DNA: TGTGCCAGCAGTTACGCGGCGGACACCGGGGAGCTGTTTTTT. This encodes CASSYAADTGELFF.

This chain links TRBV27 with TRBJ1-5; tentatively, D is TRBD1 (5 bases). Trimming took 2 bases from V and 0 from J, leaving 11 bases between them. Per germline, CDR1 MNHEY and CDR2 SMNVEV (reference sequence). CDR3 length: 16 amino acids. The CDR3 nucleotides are TGTGCCAGCAGTTTAGGGGGGGGGTATAGCAATCAGCCCCAGCATTTT. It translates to CASSLGGGYSNQPQHF.

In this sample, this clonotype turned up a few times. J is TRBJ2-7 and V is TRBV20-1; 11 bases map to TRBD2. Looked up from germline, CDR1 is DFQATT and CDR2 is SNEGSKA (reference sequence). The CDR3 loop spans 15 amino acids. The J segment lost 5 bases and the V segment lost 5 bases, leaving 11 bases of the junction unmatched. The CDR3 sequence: CSAPKVAGGLDEQYF. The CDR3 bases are TGCAGTGCTCCCAAGGTAGCGGGGGGGCTAGACGAGCAGTACTTC.

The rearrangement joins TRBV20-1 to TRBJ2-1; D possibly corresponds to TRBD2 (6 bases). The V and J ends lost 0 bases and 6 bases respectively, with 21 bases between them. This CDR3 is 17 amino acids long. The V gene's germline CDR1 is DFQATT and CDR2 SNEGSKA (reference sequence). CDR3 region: CSARDPTNPGAGNEQFF. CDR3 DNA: TGCAGTGCTAGAGATCCCACTAATCCGGGAGCTGGCAATGAGCAGTTCTTC.

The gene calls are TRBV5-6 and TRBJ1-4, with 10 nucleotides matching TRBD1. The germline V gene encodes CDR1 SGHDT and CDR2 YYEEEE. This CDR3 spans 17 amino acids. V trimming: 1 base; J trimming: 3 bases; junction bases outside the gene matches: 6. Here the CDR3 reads CASSLRGQGLPNEKLFF. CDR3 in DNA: TGTGCCAGCAGCTTGAGGGGACAGGGGTTGCCTAATGAAAAACTGTTTTTT. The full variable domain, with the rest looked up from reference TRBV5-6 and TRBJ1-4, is DAGVTQSPTHLIKTRGQQVTLRCSPKSGHDTVSWYQQALGQGPQFIFQYYEEEERQRGNFPDRFSGHQFPNYSSELNVNALLLGDSALYLCASSLRGQGLPNEKLFFGSGTQLSVL.

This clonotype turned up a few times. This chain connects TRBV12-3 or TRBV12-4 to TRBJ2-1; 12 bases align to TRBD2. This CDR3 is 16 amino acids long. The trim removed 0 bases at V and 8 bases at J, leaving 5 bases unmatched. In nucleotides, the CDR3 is TGTGCCAGCAGTTTAGCGATGCTAGCGGGGGGGTATGAGCAGTTCTTC. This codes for CASSLAMLAGGYEQFF.

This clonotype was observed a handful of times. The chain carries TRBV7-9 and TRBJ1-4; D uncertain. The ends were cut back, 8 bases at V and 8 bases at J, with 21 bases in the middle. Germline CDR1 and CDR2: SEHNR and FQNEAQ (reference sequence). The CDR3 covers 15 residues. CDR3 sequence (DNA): TGTGCCAGCGCCGACGACGACCGGTACTTGGAAAAACTGTTTTTT. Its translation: CASADDDRYLEKLFF.

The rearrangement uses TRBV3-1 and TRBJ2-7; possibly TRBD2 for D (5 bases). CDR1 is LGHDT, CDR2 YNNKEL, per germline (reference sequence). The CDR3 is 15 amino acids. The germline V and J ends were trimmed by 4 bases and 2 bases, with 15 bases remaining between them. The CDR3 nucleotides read TGTGCCAGCAGCCCCCATGGCGGAGGCCCCTACGAGCAGTACTTC. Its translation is CASSPHGGGPYEQYF.

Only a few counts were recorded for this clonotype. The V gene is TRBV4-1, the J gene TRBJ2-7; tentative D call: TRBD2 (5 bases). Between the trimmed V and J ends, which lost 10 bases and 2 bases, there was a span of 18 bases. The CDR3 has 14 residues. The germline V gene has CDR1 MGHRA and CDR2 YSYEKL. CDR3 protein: CATRRAEGTYEQYF. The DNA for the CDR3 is TGCGCCACCCGGCGGGCGGAAGGGACCTACGAGCAGTACTTC.

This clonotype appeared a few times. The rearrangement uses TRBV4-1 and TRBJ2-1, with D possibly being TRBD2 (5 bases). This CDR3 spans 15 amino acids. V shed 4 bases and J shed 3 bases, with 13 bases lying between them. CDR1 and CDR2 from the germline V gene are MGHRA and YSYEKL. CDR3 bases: TGCGCCAGCAGCCCCCAGACGGGGTTCTACAATGAGCAGTTCTTC. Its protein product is CASSPQTGFYNEQFF.

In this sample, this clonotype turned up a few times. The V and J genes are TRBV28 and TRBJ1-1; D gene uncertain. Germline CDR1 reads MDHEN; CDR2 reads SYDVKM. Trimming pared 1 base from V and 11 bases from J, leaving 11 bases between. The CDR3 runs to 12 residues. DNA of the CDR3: TGTGCCAGCAGTTTATTGGGAGACGGGGCTTTCTTT. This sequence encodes CASSLLGDGAFF.

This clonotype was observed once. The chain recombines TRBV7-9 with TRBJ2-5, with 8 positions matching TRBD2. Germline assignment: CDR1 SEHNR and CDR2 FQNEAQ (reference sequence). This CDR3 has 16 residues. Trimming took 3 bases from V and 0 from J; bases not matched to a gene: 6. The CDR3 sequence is CASSFRSGGDQETQYF. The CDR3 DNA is TGTGCCAGCAGCTTCCGCAGCGGGGGCGACCAAGAGACCCAGTACTTC.

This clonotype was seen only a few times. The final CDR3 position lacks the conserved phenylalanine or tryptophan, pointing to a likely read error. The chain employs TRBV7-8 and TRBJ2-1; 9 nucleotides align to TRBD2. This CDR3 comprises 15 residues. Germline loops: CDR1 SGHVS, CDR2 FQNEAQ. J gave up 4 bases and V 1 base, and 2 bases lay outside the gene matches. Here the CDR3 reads CASSLVAGVYNEQFI. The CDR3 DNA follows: TGTGCCAGCAGCTTAGTAGCGGGGGTTTACAATGAGCAGTTCATC.

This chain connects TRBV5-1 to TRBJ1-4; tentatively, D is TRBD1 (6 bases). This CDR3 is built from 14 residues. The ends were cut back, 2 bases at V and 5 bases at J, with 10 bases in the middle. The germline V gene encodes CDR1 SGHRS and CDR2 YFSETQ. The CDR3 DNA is TGCGCCAGCAGCTTTCAGGGGAGCAATGAAAAACTGTTTTTT. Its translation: CASSFQGSNEKLFF.

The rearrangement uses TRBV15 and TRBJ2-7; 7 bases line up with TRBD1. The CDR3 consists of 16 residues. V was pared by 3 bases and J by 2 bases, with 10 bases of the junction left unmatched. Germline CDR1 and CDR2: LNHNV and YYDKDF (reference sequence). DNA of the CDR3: TGTGCCACCAGCAGGCTCCCGGGACAGAGCGCCTACGAGCAGTACTTC. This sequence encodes CATSRLPGQSAYEQYF.